A single sample is the source of the 25 T cell receptor beta chains below, sequenced in a study of CD8+CD57+ T cells in acquired aplastic anemia. CDR3 and TCR beta VDJ profiling relied on a genomic DNA template. MiXCR, run by TCRdb on the reads, gives a single entry per CDR3 protein. The sample has roughly 300,000 distinct CDR3 sequences, approximately 55% seen once. Sequenced input: sorted CD4+, CD8+, or CD8+CD57+ T cells (not recorded which) from PBMCs. The source is a human donor with severe aplastic anemia or a healthy control (not recorded which).

Remarks on this clonotype: One junction end disagrees with the germline gene, perhaps due to a read error. The chain employs TRBV5-1 and TRBJ2-7; 8 positions match TRBD2. The CDR3 length is 14 residues. In germline, CDR1 is SGHRS, CDR2 YFSETQ. The CDR3 loop reads CASSPDGGGYEQYF. DNA of the CDR3: TGTGCCAGCAGCCCAGACGGGGGGGGCTACGAGCAGTACTTC.

This clonotype has a single count. The chain recombines TRBV20-1 with TRBJ2-7; 11 positions agree with TRBD2. The junction had 11 bases not matched to a gene; V was cut back by 6 bases and J by 7 bases. The CDR3 consists of 14 residues. Per germline, CDR1 DFQATT and CDR2 SNEGSKA (reference sequence). The CDR3 DNA reads TGCAGTGCGGGTCCGGGACTAGCGGCGGGGGAGCAGTACTTC. Translated, it gives CSAGPGLAAGEQYF.

V and J are TRBV12-3 or TRBV12-4 and TRBJ1-5; the D is unclear. The CDR3 has 13 residues. Trimming stripped 6 bases from V and 0 bases from J, with 6 bases between. The CDR3 here is CASSSRSNQPQHF. DNA of the CDR3: TGTGCCAGCAGCTCCCGTAGCAATCAGCCCCAGCATTTT.

This clonotype was detected many times. The V and J genes are TRBV7-9 and TRBJ1-1; possible D gene TRBD1, 6 bases. The CDR3 has 13 amino acids. The V gene's germline CDR1 is SEHNR and CDR2 FQNEAQ (reference sequence). V was clipped by 2 bases and J by 5 bases, with 9 bases between them. CDR3 nucleotides: TGTGCCAGCAGCTTAAAGGGGGGGACTGAAGCTTTCTTT. The encoded protein is CASSLKGGTEAFF.

The gene calls are TRBV5-1 and TRBJ2-4, with D perhaps being TRBD1 or TRBD2 (5 bases each). The CDR3 is made up of 15 amino acids. V dropped 0 bases and J dropped 7 bases, with 14 bases sitting between them. Germline V CDR1 and CDR2: SGHRS, YFSETQ. The CDR3 sequence is CASSLGFGATNIQYF. CDR3 nucleotide sequence: TGCGCCAGCAGCTTGGGATTCGGGGCAACTAACATTCAGTACTTC. The variable domain in full, completed from reference TRBV5-1 and TRBJ2-4, reads KAGVTQTPRYLIKTRGQQVTLSCSPISGHRSVSWYQQTPGQGLQFLFEYFSETQRNKGNFPGRFSGRQFSNSRSEMNVSTLELGDSALYLCASSLGFGATNIQYFGAGTRLSVL.

V usage is TRBV24-1 and J usage is TRBJ2-5, with unresolved D. The CDR3 runs 17 residues. Germline V gene lookup returns CDR1 KGHDR and CDR2 SFDVKD. The V gene lost 2 bases and the J gene lost 2 bases, with 17 bases spanning the gap. CDR3 nucleotides: TGTGCCACCAGTGATTACCGGGCCCAATTAGGGCAAGAGACCCAGTACTTC. The encoded protein is CATSDYRAQLGQETQYF.

This clonotype was counted between two and nine times. V is TRBV2 and J is TRBJ1-6, with D perhaps TRBD1 (5 bases). The CDR3 runs to 15 residues. Germline CDR1 is SNHLY and CDR2 is FYNNEI. The ends were cut back, 6 bases at V and 10 bases at J, with 19 bases in the middle. CDR3 region: CASSETRDYGSPLHF. The DNA of the CDR3 is TGTGCCAGCAGCGAGACCCGGGACTATGGGTCACCCCTCCACTTT.

The chain links TRBV19 to TRBJ1-1; D unresolved. Trimming stripped 3 bases from V and 1 base from J, with 6 bases between. Germline CDR1 is LNHDA and CDR2 is SQIVND (reference sequence). CDR3 size: 13 residues. DNA of the CDR3: TGTGCCAGTAGTATCCCGAGGAACACTGAAGCTTTCTTT. Protein: CASSIPRNTEAFF.

This clonotype was counted between two and nine times. The rearrangement uses TRBV7-9 and TRBJ2-2; D is perhaps TRBD1 or TRBD2 (5 bases each). CDR1 and CDR2 from the germline V gene are SEHNR and FQNEAQ (reference sequence). V lost 3 bases and J 3 bases, leaving 8 bases between the germline ends. The CDR3 has 14 amino acids. Written as DNA, the CDR3 is TGTGCCAGCAGCTTGGGGGAATACACCGGGGAGCTGTTTTTT. It specifies CASSLGEYTGELFF. Based on the CDR3 plus reference TRBV7-9 and TRBJ2-2, the full variable domain is DTGVSQNPRHKITKRGQNVTFRCDPISEHNRLYWYRQTLGQGPEFLTYFQNEAQLEKSRLLSDRFSAERPKGSFSTLEIQRTEQGDSAMYLCASSLGEYTGELFFGEGSRLTVL.

Ten or more counts support this clonotype. The chain joins TRBV12-3 or TRBV12-4 to TRBJ2-7; unclear D gene. The CDR3 length is 13 residues. Trimming left V 3 bases short and J 6 bases short, with 12 bases between. CDR3 DNA sequence: TGTGCCAGCAGTTTCCCAGGTCTTTTCGAGCAGTACTTC. The encoded protein is CASSFPGLFEQYF.

The chain recombines TRBV7-6 with TRBJ2-7, with D perhaps TRBD1 (7 bases). Per germline, CDR1 SGHVS and CDR2 FNYEAQ. CDR3 length equals 14 residues. Deletions cut 5 bases from V and 6 bases from J, with 17 bases between. The CDR3 nucleotides are TGTGCCAGCAGCCCCCAGGGGGGTGGGGTCGAGCAGTACTTC. Its protein is CASSPQGGGVEQYF. The whole variable domain, remainder taken from reference TRBV7-6 and TRBJ2-7, is GAGVSQSPRYKVTKRGQDVALRCDPISGHVSLYWYRQALGQGPEFLTYFNYEAQQDKSGLPNDRFSAERPEGSISTLTIQRTEQRDSAMYRCASSPQGGGVEQYFGPGTRLTVT.

This clonotype was picked up many times. The genes are TRBV7-2 and TRBJ2-7; TRBD2 might be the D (6 bases). The ends were cut back, 6 bases at V and 0 bases at J, with 15 bases in the middle. CDR3 size: 15 residues. Germline CDR1 and CDR2: SGHTA and FQGNSA. In DNA, the CDR3 is TGTGCCAGCAGATTGGGACTGATGAGCTCCTACGAGCAGTACTTC. This translates into CASRLGLMSSYEQYF. The variable domain in full, with the rest retrieved from reference TRBV7-2 and TRBJ2-7, is GAGVSQSPSNKVTEKGKDVELRCDPISGHTALYWYRQSLGQGLEFLIYFQGNSAPDKSGLPSDRFSAERTGGSVSTLTIQRTQQEDSAVYLCASRLGLMSSYEQYFGPGTRLTVT.

The chain links TRBV29-1 to TRBJ1-4; D unclear. The length of the CDR3 is 11 residues. Trimming took off 4 bases at V and 5 bases at J, with 5 bases between the two ends. Germline lookup yields CDR1 SQVTM and CDR2 ANQGSEA. The CDR3 region is CSVGGNEKLFF. In DNA, the CDR3 is TGCAGCGTTGGAGGGAATGAAAAACTGTTTTTT.

CDR3 nucleotides: TGTGCCAGCAGTGGGGGCGGGGGCCGGGGAACTGAAGCTTTCTTT. Its protein is CASSGGGGRGTEAFF. The rearrangement uses TRBV7-2 and TRBJ1-1; D might be TRBD1 (6 bases). Trimming left V 6 bases short and J 5 bases short, with 19 bases between. CDR1 and CDR2 from the germline V gene are SGHTA and FQGNSA. This CDR3 has 15 amino acids.

This clonotype was recorded at least ten times. V gene TRBV20-1 combines with J gene TRBJ2-7; a possible D gene is TRBD2 (5 bases). CDR1 and CDR2 (germline): DFQATT, SNEGSKA (reference sequence). This CDR3 spans 14 amino acids. V lost 0 bases, J lost 3 bases, and 12 bases lay in between. In DNA form, the CDR3 reads TGCAGTGCTAGAGATGCGGGCGTCGGCTACGAGCAGTACTTC. This translates into CSARDAGVGYEQYF.

CDR3 in amino acids: CASSIGQGEDGNTIYF. CDR3 DNA: TGTGCCAGTAGTATTGGTCAGGGTGAGGATGGAAACACCATATATTTT. The J gene is TRBJ1-3, the V gene TRBV19; a possible D gene is TRBD1 (5 bases). V lost 3 bases and J lost 3, with 15 bases in between. The CDR3 sequence is 16 residues long. Germline values: CDR1 LNHDA, CDR2 SQIVND (reference sequence).

The rearrangement uses TRBV10-1 and TRBJ2-7; D is perhaps TRBD1 (5 bases). From germline, CDR1 is WNHNN and CDR2 SYGVQD (reference sequence). Trimming shortened V by 5 bases and J by 0 bases, and 11 bases separated the two germline ends. The CDR3 covers 14 residues. The CDR3 protein is CASSSLRDSYEQYF. In DNA, the CDR3 is TGCGCCAGCAGTTCCCTCAGGGACTCCTACGAGCAGTACTTC.

At least ten counts were recorded for this clonotype. This chain uses TRBV6-5 with TRBJ2-2; D is perhaps TRBD2 (5 bases). V was pared by 5 bases and J by 6 bases, with 10 bases between. The CDR3 spans 13 residues. Germline-derived CDR1 and CDR2 are MNHEY and SVGAGI. The CDR3 loop reads CASSKTRSGELFF. Here the CDR3 DNA reads TGTGCCAGCAGTAAAACTAGATCCGGGGAGCTGTTTTTT.

This clonotype occurred many times. CDR3 nucleotides: TGTGCCAGCAGTGACCCGGGACAGGGGATGGTGGGCTACACCTTC. Translating it yields CASSDPGQGMVGYTF. The rearrangement uses TRBV12-3 or TRBV12-4 and TRBJ1-2; 10 bases agree with TRBD1. V shed 5 bases and J 8 bases; nucleotides not matched to a gene: 11. The CDR3 loop spans 15 amino acids.

Regarding this clonotype: The junction departs from germline at one end; a sequencing error may be responsible. V and J are TRBV20-1 and TRBJ1-2; possible D gene TRBD1, 5 bases. The CDR3 covers 18 residues. The germline CDR1 and CDR2 sequences are DFQATT and SNEGSKA (reference sequence). Written as DNA, the CDR3 is TGCAGTGCTAGAGTCAAGCTAAGGGCAGGATCGGGGACTTATGGCTACGCCTTC. Amino acid sequence: CSARVKLRAGSGTYGYAF.

In regard to this clonotype: A read error may produce the germline difference seen at one junction end. The rearrangement uses TRBV7-2 and TRBJ1-2; TRBD1 agrees at 8 bases. CDR1 SGHTA and CDR2 FQGNSA come from the germline V gene. The CDR3 runs 16 residues. The CDR3 sequence is CASSTGQGMSNYGYTF. The CDR3 DNA reads as TGTGCCAGCAGCACAGGACAGGGAATGTCTAACTACGGCTACACCTTC.

The chain recombines TRBV24-1 with TRBJ2-5, with a weak D call TRBD1 (6 bases). This CDR3 has 15 amino acids. Germline V gene data show CDR1 as KGHDR and CDR2 as SFDVKD. Trimming took off 3 bases at V and 0 bases at J, with 10 bases between the two ends. The CDR3 reads CATSDTRGDQETQYF. CDR3 in DNA: TGTGCCACCAGTGATACCAGGGGAGACCAAGAGACCCAGTACTTC.

In the case of this clonotype: As the CDR3 is not closed by the conserved phenylalanine or tryptophan, this likely results from a read error. The DNA is omitted, as the CDR3 cannot be located on it reliably, and the CDR3 follows TCRdb's listing. The rearrangement joins TRBV7-3 to TRBJ2-3; the table's D call, TRBD2, has no DNA check behind it. CDR1 SGHTA and CDR2 FQGTGA come from the germline V gene. The CDR3 adds up to 14 amino acids, both ends counted. The CDR3 loop reads CASSPREVHRYAVV.

This sequence joins TRBV6-1 and TRBJ1-2; no firm D call. The germline V gene has CDR1 MNHNS and CDR2 SASEGT. The CDR3 contains 12 residues. The germline V and J ends were trimmed by 4 bases and 4 bases, with 7 bases remaining between them. CDR3 sequence reads: CASSGNTYGYTF. CDR3 bases: TGTGCCAGCAGTGGCAATACCTATGGCTACACCTTC.

The rearrangement joins TRBV19 to TRBJ2-7, with D perhaps TRBD2 (6 bases). The CDR3 spans 14 residues. Germline CDR1 reads LNHDA; CDR2 reads SQIVND (reference sequence). Trimming stripped 4 bases from V and 3 bases from J, with 13 bases between. The CDR3 loop reads CASSTRLGSYEQYF. CDR3 coding DNA: TGTGCCAGTAGTACAAGACTAGGAAGCTACGAGCAGTACTTC.